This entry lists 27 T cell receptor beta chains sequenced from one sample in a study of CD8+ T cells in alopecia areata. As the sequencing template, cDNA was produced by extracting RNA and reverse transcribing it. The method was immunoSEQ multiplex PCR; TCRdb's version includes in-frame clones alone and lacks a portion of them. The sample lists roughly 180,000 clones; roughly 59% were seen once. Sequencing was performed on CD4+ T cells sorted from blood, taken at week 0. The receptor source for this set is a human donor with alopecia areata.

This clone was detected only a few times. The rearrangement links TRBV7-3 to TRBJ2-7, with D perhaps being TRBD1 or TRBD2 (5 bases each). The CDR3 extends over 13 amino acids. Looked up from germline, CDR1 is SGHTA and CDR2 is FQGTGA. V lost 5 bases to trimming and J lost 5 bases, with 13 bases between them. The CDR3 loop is CASSISGRDEQYF. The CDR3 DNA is TGTGCCAGCAGCATCTCGGGGCGAGACGAGCAGTACTTC.

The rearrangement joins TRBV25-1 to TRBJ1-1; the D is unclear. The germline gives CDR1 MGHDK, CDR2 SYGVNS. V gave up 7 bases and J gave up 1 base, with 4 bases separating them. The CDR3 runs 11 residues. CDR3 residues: CASIRNTEAFF. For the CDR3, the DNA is TGTGCCAGCATCAGGAACACTGAAGCTTTCTTT.

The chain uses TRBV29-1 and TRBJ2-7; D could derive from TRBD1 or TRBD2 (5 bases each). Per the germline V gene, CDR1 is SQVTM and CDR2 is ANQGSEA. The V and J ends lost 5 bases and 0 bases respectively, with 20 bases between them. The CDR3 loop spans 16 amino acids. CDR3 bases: TGCAGCGTTACCAGGGACGGATTATCGAGCTCCTACGAGCAGTACTTC. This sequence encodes CSVTRDGLSSSYEQYF.

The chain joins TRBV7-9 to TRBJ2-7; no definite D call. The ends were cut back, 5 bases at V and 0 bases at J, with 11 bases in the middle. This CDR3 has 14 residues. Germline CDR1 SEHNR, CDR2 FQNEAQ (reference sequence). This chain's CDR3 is CASSPTLSSYEQYF. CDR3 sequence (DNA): TGTGCCAGCAGCCCAACACTAAGCTCCTACGAGCAGTACTTC. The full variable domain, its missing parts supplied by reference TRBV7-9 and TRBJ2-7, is DTGVSQNPRHKITKRGQNVTFRCDPISEHNRLYWYRQTLGQGPEFLTYFQNEAQLEKSRLLSDRFSAERPKGSFSTLEIQRTEQGDSAMYLCASSPTLSSYEQYFGPGTRLTVT.

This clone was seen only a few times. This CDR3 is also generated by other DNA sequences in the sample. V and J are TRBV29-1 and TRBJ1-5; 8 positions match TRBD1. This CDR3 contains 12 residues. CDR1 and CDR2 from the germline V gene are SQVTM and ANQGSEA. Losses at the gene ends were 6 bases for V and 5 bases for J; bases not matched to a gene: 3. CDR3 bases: TGCAGCGTAGGGACAGGCGATCAGCCCCAGCATTTT. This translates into CSVGTGDQPQHF.

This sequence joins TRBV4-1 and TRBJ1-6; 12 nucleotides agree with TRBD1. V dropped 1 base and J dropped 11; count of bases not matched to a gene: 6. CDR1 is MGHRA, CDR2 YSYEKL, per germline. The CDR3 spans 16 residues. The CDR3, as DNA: TGCGCCAGCAGCCAAGTTGGTGGGACAGGGGGCACACCCCTCCACTTT. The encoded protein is CASSQVGGTGGTPLHF.

CDR3 sequence reads: CASSLDRALGELFF. The CDR3 DNA reads as TGCGCCAGCAGCTTGGATCGAGCTTTGGGGGAGCTGTTTTTT. This chain joins TRBV5-1 and TRBJ2-2; D gene uncertain. Germline assignment: CDR1 SGHRS and CDR2 YFSETQ. The CDR3 covers 14 residues. V was trimmed by 0 bases and J by 8 bases, leaving 11 bases between them.

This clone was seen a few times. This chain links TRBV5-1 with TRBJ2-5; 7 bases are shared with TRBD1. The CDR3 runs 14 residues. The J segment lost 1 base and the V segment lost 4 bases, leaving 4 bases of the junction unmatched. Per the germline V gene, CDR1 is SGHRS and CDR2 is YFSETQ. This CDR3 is CASSTGQTQETQYF. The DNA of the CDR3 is TGCGCCAGCAGCACGGGACAGACCCAAGAGACCCAGTACTTC.

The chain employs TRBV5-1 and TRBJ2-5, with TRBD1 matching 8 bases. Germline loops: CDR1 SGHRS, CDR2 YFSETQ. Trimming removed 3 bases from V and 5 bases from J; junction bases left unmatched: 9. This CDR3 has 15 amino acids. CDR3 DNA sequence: TGCGCCAGCAGCTCACGGGACAGGAAGGGCGAGACCCAGTACTTC. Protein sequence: CASSSRDRKGETQYF. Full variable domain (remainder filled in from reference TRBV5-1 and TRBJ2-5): KAGVTQTPRYLIKTRGQQVTLSCSPISGHRSVSWYQQTPGQGLQFLFEYFSETQRNKGNFPGRFSGRQFSNSRSEMNVSTLELGDSALYLCASSSRDRKGETQYFGPGTRLLVL.

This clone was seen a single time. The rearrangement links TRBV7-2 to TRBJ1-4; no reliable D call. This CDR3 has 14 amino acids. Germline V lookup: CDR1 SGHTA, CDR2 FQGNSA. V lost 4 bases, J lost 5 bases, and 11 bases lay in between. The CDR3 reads CASSSAGLNEKLFF. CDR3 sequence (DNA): TGTGCCAGCAGCTCGGCAGGTTTAAATGAAAAACTGTTTTTT.

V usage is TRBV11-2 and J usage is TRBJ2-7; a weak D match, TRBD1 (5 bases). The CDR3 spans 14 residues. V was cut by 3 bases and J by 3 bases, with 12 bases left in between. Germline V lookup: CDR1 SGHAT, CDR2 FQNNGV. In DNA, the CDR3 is TGTGCCAGCAGCTTTTTGGCCAGGGACTACGAGCAGTACTTC. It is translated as CASSFLARDYEQYF.

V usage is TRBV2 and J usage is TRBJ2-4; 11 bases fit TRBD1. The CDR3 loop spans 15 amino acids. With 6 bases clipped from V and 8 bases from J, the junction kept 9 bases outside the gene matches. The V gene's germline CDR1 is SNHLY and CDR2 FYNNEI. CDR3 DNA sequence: TGTGCCAGCAGGACCGGACAGGGGGCTAGGGACATTCAGTACTTC. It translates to CASRTGQGARDIQYF.

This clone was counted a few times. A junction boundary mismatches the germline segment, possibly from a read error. The CDR3 sequence: CASSLSVVKLDF. In DNA, the CDR3 is TGTGCCAGCAGCTTAAGTGTTGTCAAACTCGACTTC. V gene TRBV7-9 combines with J gene TRBJ2-7, with no clear D. CDR3 length equals 12 residues. Germline CDR1 is SEHNR and CDR2 is FQNEAQ (reference sequence).

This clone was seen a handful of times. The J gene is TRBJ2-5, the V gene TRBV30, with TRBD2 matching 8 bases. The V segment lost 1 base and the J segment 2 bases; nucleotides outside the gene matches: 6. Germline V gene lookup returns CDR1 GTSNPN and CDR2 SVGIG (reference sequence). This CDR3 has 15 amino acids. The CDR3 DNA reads TGTGCCTGGAGTGGTAGGCGGGGGGTACAAGAGACCCAGTACTTC. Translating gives CAWSGRRGVQETQYF.

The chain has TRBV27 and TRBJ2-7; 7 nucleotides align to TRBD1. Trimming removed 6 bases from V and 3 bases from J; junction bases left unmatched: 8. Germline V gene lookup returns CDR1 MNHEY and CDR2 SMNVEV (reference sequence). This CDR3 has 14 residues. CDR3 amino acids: CASSLRDRLYEQYF. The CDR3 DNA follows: TGTGCCAGCAGCCTCCGGGACAGACTCTACGAGCAGTACTTC.

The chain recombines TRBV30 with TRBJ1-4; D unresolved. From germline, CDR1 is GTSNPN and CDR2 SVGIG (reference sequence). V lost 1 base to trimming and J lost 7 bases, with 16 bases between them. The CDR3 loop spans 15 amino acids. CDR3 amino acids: CAWSARKRAGEKLFF. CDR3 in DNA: TGTGCCTGGAGTGCGAGGAAAAGGGCGGGTGAAAAACTGTTTTTT.

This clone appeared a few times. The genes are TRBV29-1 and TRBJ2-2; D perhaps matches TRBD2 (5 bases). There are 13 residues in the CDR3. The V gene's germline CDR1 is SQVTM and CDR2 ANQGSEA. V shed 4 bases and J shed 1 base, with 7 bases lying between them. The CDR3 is CSVVSVNTGELFF. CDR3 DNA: TGCAGCGTTGTTAGCGTGAACACCGGGGAGCTGTTTTTT.

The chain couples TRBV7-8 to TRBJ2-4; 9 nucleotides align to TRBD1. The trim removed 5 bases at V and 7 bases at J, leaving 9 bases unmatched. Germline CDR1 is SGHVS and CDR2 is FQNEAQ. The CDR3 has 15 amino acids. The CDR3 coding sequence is TGTGCCAGCAGCCCTACAGACAGGGGGAGTAACATTCAGTACTTC. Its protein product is CASSPTDRGSNIQYF.

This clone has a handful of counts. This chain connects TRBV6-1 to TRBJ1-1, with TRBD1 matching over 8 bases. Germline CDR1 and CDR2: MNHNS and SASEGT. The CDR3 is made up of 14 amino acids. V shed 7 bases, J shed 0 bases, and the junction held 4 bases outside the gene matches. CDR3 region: CASKGQVMNTEAFF. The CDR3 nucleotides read TGTGCCAGCAAGGGACAGGTCATGAACACTGAAGCTTTCTTT.

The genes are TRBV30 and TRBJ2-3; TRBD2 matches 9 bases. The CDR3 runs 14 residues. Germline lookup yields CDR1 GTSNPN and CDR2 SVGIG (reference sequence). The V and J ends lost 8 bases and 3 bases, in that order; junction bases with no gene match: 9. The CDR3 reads CAHTAGGRTDTQYF. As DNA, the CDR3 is TGTGCCCACACAGCGGGGGGCCGAACAGATACGCAGTATTTT. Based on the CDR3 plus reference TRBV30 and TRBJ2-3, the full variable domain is SQTIHQWPATLVQPVGSPLSLECTVEGTSNPNLYWYRQAAGRGLQLLFYSVGIGQISSEVPQNLSASRPQDRQFILSSKKLLLSDSGFYLCAHTAGGRTDTQYFGPGTRLTVL.

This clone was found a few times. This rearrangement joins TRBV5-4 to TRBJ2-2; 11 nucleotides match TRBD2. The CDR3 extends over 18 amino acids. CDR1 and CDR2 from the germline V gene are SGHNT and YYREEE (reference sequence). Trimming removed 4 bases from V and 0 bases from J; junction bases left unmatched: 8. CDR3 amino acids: CASSLGTSGGPNTGELFF. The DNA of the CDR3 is TGTGCCAGCAGCCTCGGAACTAGCGGGGGCCCGAACACCGGGGAGCTGTTTTTT. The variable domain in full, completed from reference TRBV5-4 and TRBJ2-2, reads ETGVTQSPTHLIKTRGQQVTLRCSSQSGHNTVSWYQQALGQGPQFIFQYYREEENGRGNFPPRFSGLQFPNYSSELNVNALELDDSALYLCASSLGTSGGPNTGELFFGEGSRLTVL.

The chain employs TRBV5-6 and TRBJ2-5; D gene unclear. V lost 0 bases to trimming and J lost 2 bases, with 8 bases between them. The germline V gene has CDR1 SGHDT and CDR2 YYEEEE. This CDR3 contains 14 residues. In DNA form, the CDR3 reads TGTGCCAGCAGCTTGGGGGCGGAACAAGAGACCCAGTACTTC. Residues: CASSLGAEQETQYF.

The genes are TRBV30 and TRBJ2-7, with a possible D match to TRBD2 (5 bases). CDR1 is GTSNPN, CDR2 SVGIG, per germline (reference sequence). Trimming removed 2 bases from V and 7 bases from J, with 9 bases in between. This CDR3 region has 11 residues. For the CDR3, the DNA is TGTGCCTGGAGTTACCGGGAAGAGCAGTACTTC. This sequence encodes CAWSYREEQYF.

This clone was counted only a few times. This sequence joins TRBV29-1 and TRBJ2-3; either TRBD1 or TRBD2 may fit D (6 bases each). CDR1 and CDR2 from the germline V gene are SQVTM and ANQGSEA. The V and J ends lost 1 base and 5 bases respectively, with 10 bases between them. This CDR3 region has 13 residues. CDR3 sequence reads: CSVEAKGGDTQYF. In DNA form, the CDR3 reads TGCAGCGTTGAAGCTAAGGGGGGAGATACGCAGTATTTT.

The CDR3 is CAWRGQGRQETQYF. The CDR3 DNA follows: TGTGCCTGGAGGGGCCAGGGTCGTCAGGAGACCCAGTACTTC. The chain links TRBV30 to TRBJ2-5, with D perhaps TRBD1 (5 bases). This CDR3 contains 14 residues. The germline V gene has CDR1 GTSNPN and CDR2 SVGIG (reference sequence). Trimming pared 3 bases from V and 5 bases from J, leaving 16 bases between.

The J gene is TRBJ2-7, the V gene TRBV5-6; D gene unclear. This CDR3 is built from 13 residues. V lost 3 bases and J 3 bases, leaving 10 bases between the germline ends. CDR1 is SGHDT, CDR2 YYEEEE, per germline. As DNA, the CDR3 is TGTGCCAGCAGCTCGCGGCGGAGCTACGAGCAGTACTTC. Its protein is CASSSRRSYEQYF.

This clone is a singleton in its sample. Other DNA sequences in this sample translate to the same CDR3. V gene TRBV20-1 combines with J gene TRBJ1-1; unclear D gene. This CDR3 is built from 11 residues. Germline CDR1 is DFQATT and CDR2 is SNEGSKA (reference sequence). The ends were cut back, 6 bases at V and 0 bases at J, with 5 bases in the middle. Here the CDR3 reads CSARMNTEAFF. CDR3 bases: TGCAGTGCCAGGATGAACACTGAAGCTTTCTTT.